This TCR beta chain was recovered during a study of cytomegalovirus exposure and HLA in healthy donors. Findings of the study overall: Some segments of the V type, notably TRBV6-2 and TRBV6-3, were excluded as indistinguishable. Cytomegalovirus association was listed for around 180 TCR beta chains.

The PCR used 60 Vbeta and 13 Jbeta primers. Profiling relied on immunoSEQ multiplex PCR, and the TCRdb table lists in-frame clones only, not all of them. The table lists 150,000 to 250,000 clones, roughly 85% of them singletons, with approximately 4.4% in the top ten. This clone was seen a handful of times. Its antigen is unknown. The CDR3 sequence is 14 residues long. In germline, CDR1 is SGHNT, CDR2 YYREEE (reference sequence). V shed 3 bases and J 4 bases; nucleotides not matched to a gene: 6. The TCR comes from a woman aged 30 to 39 in good health and CMV-seropositive. This chain links TRBV5-4 with TRBJ1-2, with 7 bases matching TRBD1. Sequencing was carried out using PBMCs. The CDR3 DNA reads as TGTGCCAGCAGCTCGGTAGGGGGCAGCTATGGCTACACCTTC. Encoded protein: CASSSVGGSYGYTF. Variable domain in full (rest from reference TRBV5-4 and TRBJ1-2): ETGVTQSPTHLIKTRGQQVTLRCSSQSGHNTVSWYQQALGQGPQFIFQYYREEENGRGNFPPRFSGLQFPNYSSELNVNALELDDSALYLCASSSVGGSYGYTFGSGTRLTVV.